Listed here is a single T cell receptor beta chain. Its antigen is not identified. The CDR3 extends over 17 amino acids. Trimming pared 0 bases from V and 0 bases from J, leaving 12 bases between. CDR1 MNHNS and CDR2 SASEGT come from the germline V gene. This sample is drawn from a study of blood T cells in healthy people across ages. Each donor was a healthy Caucasian individual from Russia, aged about 6 to 100. A J-beta primer mix and a sample-barcoded 5' primer were used in a second PCR of roughly 6 to 11 cycles. A template-switch adaptor that had 12 random nucleotides put a tag on each cDNA molecule. One entry per CDR3 protein, called by TCRdb with MiXCR from the 5' RACE reads. The sample lists some 900,000 distinct CDR3 sequences; roughly 50% were seen once. Study results and limitations: Diversity was higher, and naive CD4+ cells more numerous, in long-lived donors than in aged donors. Diversity was estimated from one million T cells, and these estimates were considered underestimates.

The receptor's source is a man aged 25-40 years in good health. Sequenced input: blood. The chain carries TRBV6-1 and TRBJ2-1; the D is unclear. CDR3: CASSEAWAENSYNEQFF. Written as DNA, the CDR3 is TGTGCCAGCAGTGAAGCGTGGGCAGAGAACTCCTACAATGAGCAGTTCTTC.